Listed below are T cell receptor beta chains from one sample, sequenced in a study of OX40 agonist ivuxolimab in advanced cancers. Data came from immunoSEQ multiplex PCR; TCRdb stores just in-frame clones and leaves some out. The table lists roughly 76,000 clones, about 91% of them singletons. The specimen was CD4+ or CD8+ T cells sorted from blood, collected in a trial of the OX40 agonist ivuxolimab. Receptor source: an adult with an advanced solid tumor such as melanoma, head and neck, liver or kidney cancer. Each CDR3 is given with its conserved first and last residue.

cdr3_aa: CASKTDRLRSQPQHF; j_call: TRBJ1-5; v_call: TRBV19
cdr3_aa: CASSLVIDTQYF; j_call: TRBJ2-3; v_call: TRBV7-2
cdr3_aa: CASRQGNSPLHF; j_call: TRBJ1-6; v_call: TRBV6-5
cdr3_aa: CASSFKAKLAGENTGELFF; j_call: TRBJ2-2; v_call: TRBV7-9
cdr3_aa: CASSLFGARETQYF; j_call: TRBJ2-5; v_call: TRBV11-2
cdr3_aa: CASSTGTFSYEQYF; j_call: TRBJ2-7; v_call: TRBV28
cdr3_aa: CAWTPGPGQPQHF; j_call: TRBJ1-5; v_call: TRBV30
cdr3_aa: CASSEWDNTEAFF; j_call: TRBJ1-1; v_call: TRBV6-1
cdr3_aa: CASRESRTSYDTQYF; j_call: TRBJ2-3; v_call: TRBV27
cdr3_aa: CASSLGGVGTGPYEQYF; j_call: TRBJ2-7; v_call: TRBV7-2
cdr3_aa: CASSGSRNTIYF; j_call: TRBJ1-3; v_call: TRBV28
cdr3_aa: CASSLGQSSGNTIYF; j_call: TRBJ1-3; v_call: TRBV28
cdr3_aa: CASSRAGFNNEQFF; j_call: TRBJ2-1; v_call: TRBV19
cdr3_aa: CASSLGQGKNIQYF; j_call: TRBJ2-4; v_call: TRBV19